One sample yielded the 27 T cell receptor beta chains listed below, sequenced in a study of blood T cell repertoires in COVID-19. Some clones are missing from TCRdb's copy, which holds only in-frame ones; the method was immunoSEQ multiplex PCR. The sample has some 300,000 clones, nearly 90% seen once; the top ten hold around 4.5%. The sample was PBMCs or T cells enriched from blood (not recorded which). Source of these receptors: a woman in her late teens or twenties with acute COVID-19.

The J gene is TRBJ1-1, the V gene TRBV3-1 (or the pseudogene TRBV3-2); no clear D gene. The CDR3 sequence is 14 residues long. Trimming cost V 2 bases and J 8 bases, with 15 bases left between them. Germline V lookup: CDR1 LGHDT, CDR2 YNNKEL (reference sequence). The CDR3 region has the DNA TGTGCCAGCAGCCAAAATCCGGCGGGGATCGAAGCTTTCTTT. Translation gives CASSQNPAGIEAFF.

This clone was seen only once. V usage is TRBV19 and J usage is TRBJ2-7; maybe TRBD2 (5 bases). V was cut by 4 bases and J by 1 base, with 20 bases left in between. Germline assignment: CDR1 LNHDA and CDR2 SQIVND (reference sequence). The CDR3 has 17 residues. This chain's CDR3 is CASSTLSTGTFSYEQYF. The DNA of the CDR3 is TGTGCCAGTAGTACCTTGTCCACGGGAACCTTTTCCTACGAGCAGTACTTC. The full variable domain, completed using reference TRBV19 and TRBJ2-7, is DGGITQSPKYLFRKEGQNVTLSCEQNLNHDAMYWYRQDPGQGLRLIYYSQIVNDFQKGDIAEGYSVSREKKESFPLTVTSAQKNPTAFYLCASSTLSTGTFSYEQYFGPGTRLTVT.

This clone was seen a few times. The chain has TRBV10-1 and TRBJ2-3; 8 positions match TRBD1. V shed 2 bases, J shed 3 bases, and the junction held 4 bases outside the gene matches. CDR3 length: 15 residues. The germline V gene has CDR1 WNHNN and CDR2 SYGVQD (reference sequence). In nucleotides, the CDR3 is TGCGCCAGCAGTGAGAGGCGGGACAGGACAGATACGCAGTATTTT. Translation gives CASSERRDRTDTQYF.

The chain recombines TRBV16 with TRBJ1-2; possibly TRBD1 for D (5 bases). The CDR3 consists of 16 residues. Germline V CDR1 and CDR2: KGHSY, FQNENV. Trimming shortened V by 0 bases and J by 5 bases, and 16 bases separated the two germline ends. The CDR3 is CASSQSTAGTLYGYTF. The CDR3 nucleotides are TGTGCCAGCAGCCAATCGACGGCAGGGACTCTATATGGCTACACCTTC.

The chain is built from TRBV11-3 and TRBJ2-7, with 9 bases lining up with TRBD1. This CDR3 has 17 residues. Looked up from germline, CDR1 is SGHNT and CDR2 is YENEEA. Losses at the gene ends were 4 bases for V and 2 bases for J; bases not matched to a gene: 12. The CDR3 DNA reads TGTGCCAGCAGCTCCATATTTTGGGGACAGGGTACCTACGAGCAGTACTTC. Translating gives CASSSIFWGQGTYEQYF.

The count of this clone is one. The gene calls are TRBV7-2 and TRBJ1-6, with 8 bases identical to TRBD1. Germline CDR1 reads SGHTA; CDR2 reads FQGNSA. J lost 8 bases, V lost 4 bases, and 7 bases had no gene match. The CDR3 runs 15 residues. CDR3 residues: CASSSQGASDSPLHF. DNA of the CDR3: TGTGCCAGCAGCTCCCAGGGGGCCTCAGATTCACCCCTCCACTTT. The entire variable domain, with the rest obtained from reference TRBV7-2 and TRBJ1-6, is as follows: GAGVSQSPSNKVTEKGKDVELRCDPISGHTALYWYRQSLGQGLEFLIYFQGNSAPDKSGLPSDRFSAERTGGSVSTLTIQRTQQEDSAVYLCASSSQGASDSPLHFGNGTRLTVT.

The chain joins TRBV9 to TRBJ1-2; 9 nucleotides agree with TRBD1. Germline lookup yields CDR1 SGDLS and CDR2 YYNGEE. Trimming took 6 bases from V and 8 from J; bases not matched to a gene: 14. The CDR3 is made up of 15 amino acids. For the CDR3, the DNA is TGTGCCAGCAAATCCACGGGGACAGGGATAGTCGGCTACACCTTC. Translating gives CASKSTGTGIVGYTF.

The chain combines TRBV13 with TRBJ1-2; TRBD1 might be the D (5 bases). The CDR3 has 13 amino acids. The V end was cut by 5 bases, the J end by 7 bases, with 14 bases between. The germline V gene encodes CDR1 PRHDT and CDR2 FYEKMQ (reference sequence). The CDR3 nucleotides are TGTGCCAGCAGCCAAGGGGCGGGATCTGGCTACACCTTC. This encodes CASSQGAGSGYTF. Variable domain in full (rest from reference TRBV13 and TRBJ1-2): AAGVIQSPRHLIKEKRETATLKCYPIPRHDTVYWYQQGPGQDPQFLISFYEKMQSDKGSIPDRFSAQQFSDYHSELNMSSLELGDSALYFCASSQGAGSGYTFGSGTRLTVV.

This clone came up a few times. This chain uses TRBV7-3 with TRBJ2-1, with 7 positions matching TRBD2. CDR3 length: 14 residues. With V trimmed by 11 bases and J by 0 bases, 7 bases remained unmatched. Per the germline V gene, CDR1 is SGHTA and CDR2 is FQGTGA. CDR3 amino acids: CASGGSGSYNEQFF. CDR3 coding DNA: TGTGCCTCGGGCGGGAGCGGCTCCTACAATGAGCAGTTCTTC.

This chain uses TRBV28 with TRBJ2-1; TRBD1 aligns across 7 bases. The CDR3 has 15 amino acids. J lost 6 bases, V lost 4 bases, and 9 bases had no gene match. Per germline, CDR1 MDHEN and CDR2 SYDVKM. The DNA of the CDR3 is TGTGCCAGCAGTTATCCCCCGGACAGGTCCAATGAGCAGTTCTTC. This codes for CASSYPPDRSNEQFF. Full variable domain (outside the CDR3, taken from reference TRBV28 and TRBJ2-1): DVKVTQSSRYLVKRTGEKVFLECVQDMDHENMFWYRQDPGLGLRLIYFSYDVKMKEKGDIPEGYSVSREKKERFSLILESASTNQTSMYLCASSYPPDRSNEQFFGPGTRLTVL.

The chain couples TRBV3-1 (or the pseudogene TRBV3-2) to TRBJ1-1; perhaps TRBD1 as D (5 bases). The germline V gene encodes CDR1 LGHDT and CDR2 YNNKEL (reference sequence). This CDR3 region has 12 residues. Trimming removed 9 bases from V and 1 base from J, with 9 bases in between. The CDR3 is CASRQRNTEAFF. The CDR3, as DNA: TGTGCCAGTAGACAGCGGAACACTGAAGCTTTCTTT.

The V call is TRBV6-6, the J call TRBJ1-2; 11 bases map to TRBD1. Germline-derived CDR1 and CDR2 are MNHNY and SVGAGI (reference sequence). Trimming at V came to 5 bases and at J to 6 bases, leaving 11 bases not matched to a gene. The CDR3 covers 16 residues. CDR3 coding DNA: TGTGCCAGCAGTCAACTACCGGGACAGGGGGAACATGGCTACACCTTC. This codes for CASSQLPGQGEHGYTF.

This clone was seen just once. The chain recombines TRBV10-3 with TRBJ2-1; TRBD2 might be the D (6 bases). The length of the CDR3 is 15 residues. V was shortened by 0 bases and J by 5 bases, with 11 bases between the two germline ends. The germline V gene has CDR1 ENHRY and CDR2 SYGVKD. This CDR3 reads CAISESAPGDNEQFF. The CDR3 bases are TGTGCCATCAGTGAGTCCGCTCCGGGGGACAATGAGCAGTTCTTC.

V is TRBV28 and J is TRBJ2-7; the D gene is possibly TRBD1 (7 bases). This CDR3 spans 18 amino acids. The germline gives CDR1 MDHEN, CDR2 SYDVKM. V was shortened by 0 bases and J by 0 bases, with 18 bases between the two germline ends. The CDR3, as DNA: TGTGCCAGCAGTTTATGGATAGGCGGGGACAGTTACTCCTACGAGCAGTACTTC. This codes for CASSLWIGGDSYSYEQYF.

The chain joins TRBV10-3 to TRBJ1-5; 7 nucleotides line up with TRBD1. This CDR3 region has 15 residues. CDR1 and CDR2 from the germline V gene are ENHRY and SYGVKD. V lost 4 bases, J lost 2 bases, and 5 bases stayed unmatched. CDR3 DNA sequence: TGTGCCATCAGTGCGACCGGACAGGGCAATCAGCCCCAGCATTTT. Translating gives CAISATGQGNQPQHF.

The rearrangement uses TRBV28 and TRBJ1-5, with D possibly matching TRBD1 (5 bases). The germline V and J ends were trimmed by 2 bases and 4 bases, with 15 bases remaining between them. This CDR3 contains 16 residues. CDR1 MDHEN and CDR2 SYDVKM come from the germline V gene. CDR3 amino acids: CASSLGGGLGNQPQHF. CDR3 nucleotides: TGTGCCAGCAGTTTAGGGGGGGGGTTGGGTAATCAGCCCCAGCATTTT.

The CDR3 sequence is CASSPSMPGGMGSPLHF. Here the CDR3 DNA reads TGTGCCAGCAGCCCCTCAATGCCGGGGGGTATGGGTTCACCCCTCCACTTT. The chain links TRBV7-6 to TRBJ1-6; D is perhaps TRBD1 (5 bases). CDR1 and CDR2 from the germline V gene are SGHVS and FNYEAQ. This CDR3 contains 17 residues. V lost 5 bases to trimming and J lost 9 bases, with 23 bases between them.

This chain connects TRBV28 to TRBJ2-1; 11 nucleotides align to TRBD2. This CDR3 is 16 amino acids long. V gave up 5 bases and J gave up 8 bases; unmatched junction bases: 11. CDR1 and CDR2 (germline): MDHEN, SYDVKM. CDR3 nucleotides: TGTGCCAGCAGTAACTGGAAACTAGCGGGAGAGCATGAGCAGTTCTTC. This sequence encodes CASSNWKLAGEHEQFF.

This clone was detected a few times. The rearrangement joins TRBV24-1 to TRBJ2-3; D unclear. The CDR3 contains 14 residues. Deletions cut 3 bases from V and 2 bases from J, with 8 bases between. Looked up from germline, CDR1 is KGHDR and CDR2 is SFDVKD. The CDR3, as DNA: TGTGCCACCAGTGATGCCGGGTCCACAGATACGCAGTATTTT. It specifies CATSDAGSTDTQYF.

CDR3 nucleotides: TGCAGCGTTGAAGGGTGGTTTGGGGGAGGTGGCTACACCTTC. This sequence encodes CSVEGWFGGGGYTF. The chain has TRBV29-1 and TRBJ1-2; D may be TRBD1 (5 bases). The CDR3 contains 14 residues. CDR1 SQVTM and CDR2 ANQGSEA come from the germline V gene. V was pared by 1 base and J by 7 bases, with 16 bases between.

The V and J genes are TRBV12-5 and TRBJ2-3, with D maybe TRBD2 (6 bases). Trimming shortened V by 7 bases and J by 0 bases, and 14 bases separated the two germline ends. Germline V gene lookup returns CDR1 LGHNT and CDR2 FRNRAP. CDR3 length: 15 residues. The CDR3 loop is CASASGLASTDTQYF. CDR3 DNA: TGTGCTAGTGCCTCGGGACTCGCTAGCACAGATACGCAGTATTTT.

This chain joins TRBV21-1 and TRBJ2-7; no check of the table's D call, TRBD1, against the DNA was made. TRBV21-1 is a recognized pseudogene. This CDR3 is 13 amino acids long. The CDR3 coding sequence is TGTGCCAGCAGCAAAGGACAGCGCTACGAGCAGTACTTC. Its translation is CASSKGQRYEQYF.

The V gene is TRBV19, the J gene TRBJ2-7; 8 bases are a match to TRBD2. V lost 4 bases, J lost 3 bases, and 8 bases stayed unmatched. The CDR3 runs to 15 residues. The germline V gene encodes CDR1 LNHDA and CDR2 SQIVND (reference sequence). This CDR3 is CASSKESGRIYEQYF. In nucleotides, the CDR3 is TGTGCCAGTAGTAAGGAGAGCGGGAGAATCTACGAGCAGTACTTC.

The chain recombines TRBV7-3 with TRBJ2-7; 7 positions match TRBD1. J was trimmed by 0 bases and V by 6 bases; bases with no gene match: 5. Germline loops: CDR1 SGHTA, CDR2 FQGTGA. This CDR3 comprises 14 residues. The CDR3: CASSPRDSSYEQYF. In DNA, the CDR3 is TGTGCCAGCAGTCCGAGGGACAGCTCCTACGAGCAGTACTTC. The variable domain in full, with the rest retrieved from reference TRBV7-3 and TRBJ2-7, is GAGVSQTPSNKVTEKGKYVELRCDPISGHTALYWYRQSLGQGPEFLIYFQGTGAADDSGLPNDRFFAVRPEGSVSTLKIQRTERGDSAVYLCASSPRDSSYEQYFGPGTRLTVT.

The rearrangement joins TRBV2 to TRBJ2-1; 8 bases are shared with TRBD2. CDR1 SNHLY and CDR2 FYNNEI come from the germline V gene. Losses at the gene ends were 0 bases for V and 6 bases for J; bases not matched to a gene: 13. The CDR3 spans 18 residues. CDR3 loop: CASSEAIPGTSEGNEQFF. The DNA of the CDR3 is TGTGCCAGCAGTGAAGCGATTCCCGGGACTAGTGAAGGCAATGAGCAGTTCTTC.

The chain recombines TRBV6-5 with TRBJ1-1, with TRBD1 matching 8 bases. The germline V gene has CDR1 MNHEY and CDR2 SVGAGI. J gave up 2 bases and V 6 bases, and 8 bases lay outside the gene matches. The CDR3 has 15 amino acids. The CDR3, as DNA: TGTGCCAGCAGAAAACCCGGGACAGGCAACACTGAAGCTTTCTTT. Protein sequence: CASRKPGTGNTEAFF.

This rearrangement joins TRBV28 to TRBJ2-7; perhaps TRBD1 as D (7 bases). Trimming shortened V by 6 bases and J by 5 bases, and 20 bases separated the two germline ends. CDR3 length equals 15 residues. In germline, CDR1 is MDHEN, CDR2 SYDVKM. CDR3 protein: CASRPGGPPSNEQYF. The CDR3, as DNA: TGTGCCAGCAGGCCAGGGGGGCCTCCATCCAACGAGCAGTACTTC.